The TCR beta chain described here comes from a study of blood T cell repertoires in COVID-19. Germline loops: CDR1 MRHNA, CDR2 SNTAGT. V lost 6 bases, J lost 3 bases, and 12 bases lay in between. The CDR3 spans 13 residues. Sequenced by immunoSEQ multiplex PCR; TCRdb stores in-frame clones only, minus some. This table holds roughly 100,000 clones, approximately 92% found once. The genes are TRBV6-4 and TRBJ2-7; D may be TRBD1 (6 bases). This TCR came from a woman older than 75 with active COVID-19. The material sequenced was peripheral blood. The CDR3 loop reads CASSRTENYEQYF. Here the CDR3 DNA reads TGTGCCAGCAGCCGGACAGAGAACTACGAGCAGTACTTC.